What follows are 22 T cell receptor beta chains derived from one specimen sequenced in a study of blood T cell repertoires in COVID-19. Sequencing used immunoSEQ multiplex PCR; TCRdb keeps in-frame clones, though not all of them. The sample has 200,000 to 250,000 clones, approximately 90% seen once. The specimen was peripheral blood. Source of these receptors: a man between 60 and 70 years old with COVID-19, enrolled during active disease.

This chain connects TRBV28 to TRBJ1-4; the match to TRBD1 covers 7 bases. The CDR3 spans 14 residues. V shed 7 bases, J shed 3 bases, and the junction held 5 bases outside the gene matches. Germline V gene data show CDR1 as MDHEN and CDR2 as SYDVKM. The CDR3 DNA follows: TGTGCCAGCAACCAGGGGGGAGCTAATGAAAAACTGTTTTTT. Its translation is CASNQGGANEKLFF.

The genes are TRBV7-2 and TRBJ2-7; TRBD2 might be the D (6 bases). Germline CDR1 and CDR2: SGHTA and FQGNSA. Trimming removed 1 base at V and 4 bases at J, with 14 bases between. This CDR3 has 15 amino acids. The CDR3 DNA sequence: TGTGCCAGCAGCTTAGAGGCGGGAAATTTATACGAGCAGTACTTC. It yields the protein CASSLEAGNLYEQYF.

V and J are TRBV7-9 and TRBJ1-1, with 7 bases matching TRBD1. With V trimmed by 11 bases and J by 7 bases, 7 bases remained unmatched. The CDR3 loop spans 11 amino acids. The germline CDR1 and CDR2 sequences are SEHNR and FQNEAQ (reference sequence). The CDR3 DNA sequence: TGTGCCGCCGAAGGGACAGATGAAGCTTTCTTT. Translation gives CAAEGTDEAFF. The full variable domain, its missing parts supplied by reference TRBV7-9 and TRBJ1-1, is DTGVSQNPRHKITKRGQNVTFRCDPISEHNRLYWYRQTLGQGPEFLTYFQNEAQLEKSRLLSDRFSAERPKGSFSTLEIQRTEQGDSAMYLCAAEGTDEAFFGQGTRLTVV.

The rearrangement links TRBV4-3 to TRBJ1-5; TRBD1 might be the D (5 bases). This CDR3 has 19 residues. With 0 bases removed from V and 3 bases from J, the gap between germline ends came to 21 bases. CDR1 is LGHNA and CDR2 is YSLEER in the germline V gene. CDR3: CASSQESPSYKGPNQPQHF. The CDR3 DNA follows: TGCGCCAGCAGCCAAGAGAGCCCCTCTTACAAGGGGCCCAATCAGCCCCAGCATTTT.

V usage is TRBV18 and J usage is TRBJ1-6, with D tentatively TRBD1 (6 bases). The CDR3 sequence is 14 residues long. The V and J ends lost 1 base and 5 bases respectively, with 6 bases between them. Germline CDR1 and CDR2: KGHSH and LQKENI. DNA of the CDR3: TGTGCCAGCTCACCACAGGGGGATAATTCACCCCTCCACTTT. The encoded protein is CASSPQGDNSPLHF.

This chain links TRBV6-5 with TRBJ1-1, with D possibly matching TRBD1 (6 bases). CDR1 and CDR2 (germline): MNHEY, SVGAGI. The CDR3 has 15 amino acids. Trimming stripped 4 bases from V and 1 base from J, with 13 bases between. Here the CDR3 DNA reads TGTGCCAGCAGTTTGACAGGTCGCTCGAACACTGAAGCTTTCTTT. Protein sequence: CASSLTGRSNTEAFF.

This chain uses TRBV5-1 with TRBJ2-1; TRBD1 matches at 9 bases. Germline V lookup: CDR1 SGHRS, CDR2 YFSETQ. After removal of 4 bases from V and 6 bases from J, the junction contained 8 bases not matched to a gene. The CDR3 spans 15 residues. The CDR3 nucleotides read TGCGCCAGCAGCGCGGGACAGGGTGCCCCCAATGAGCAGTTCTTC. It yields the protein CASSAGQGAPNEQFF.

This rearrangement joins TRBV5-4 to TRBJ2-7, with 10 positions matching TRBD2. This CDR3 spans 15 amino acids. Germline V gene data show CDR1 as SGHNT and CDR2 as YYREEE (reference sequence). V lost 4 bases to trimming and J lost 5 bases; unmatched junction nucleotides: 9. In nucleotides, the CDR3 is TGTGCCAGCAGCCTGACTAGCGGGTACCTTAACGAGCAGTACTTC. It encodes CASSLTSGYLNEQYF. Supplemented by reference TRBV5-4 and TRBJ2-7, the full variable domain reads ETGVTQSPTHLIKTRGQQVTLRCSSQSGHNTVSWYQQALGQGPQFIFQYYREEENGRGNFPPRFSGLQFPNYSSELNVNALELDDSALYLCASSLTSGYLNEQYFGPGTRLTVT.

The CDR3 spells CASSRGTGNYGYTF. The CDR3 nucleotides are TGTGCCAGCAGCCGAGGGACAGGGAACTATGGCTACACCTTC. The chain employs TRBV3-1 (or the pseudogene TRBV3-2) and TRBJ1-2, with 9 bases lining up with TRBD1. V was pared by 4 bases and J by 2 bases, with 2 bases of the junction left unmatched. CDR1 LGHDT and CDR2 YNNKEL come from the germline V gene (reference sequence). The CDR3 extends over 14 amino acids.

The chain employs TRBV3-1 (or the pseudogene TRBV3-2) and TRBJ2-2; TRBD2 aligns across 7 bases. Germline V gives CDR1 LGHDT, CDR2 YNNKEL (reference sequence). This CDR3 spans 15 amino acids. V shed 0 bases, J shed 8 bases, and the junction held 6 bases outside the gene matches. CDR3 in amino acids: CASSQDRLADGELFF. CDR3 DNA: TGTGCCAGCAGCCAAGATCGCCTAGCGGATGGGGAGCTGTTTTTT.

This rearrangement joins TRBV5-1 to TRBJ2-7, with TRBD1 matching 9 bases. The ends lost 4 bases at V and 3 bases at J; junction bases unmatched: 8. Per the germline V gene, CDR1 is SGHRS and CDR2 is YFSETQ. The CDR3 is 15 amino acids. The CDR3 reads CASSMGTGKVYEQYF. CDR3 nucleotides: TGCGCCAGCAGCATGGGGACAGGGAAAGTCTACGAGCAGTACTTC.

V usage is TRBV18 and J usage is TRBJ2-7; D may be TRBD1 (6 bases). Germline V gene sequence: CDR1 KGHSH, CDR2 LQKENI. This CDR3 contains 14 residues. V gave up 5 bases and J gave up 3 bases, with 14 bases separating them. Here the CDR3 reads CASSVMGADYEQYF. CDR3 DNA: TGTGCCAGCTCAGTCATGGGGGCGGACTACGAGCAGTACTTC.

This chain joins TRBV28 and TRBJ2-7, with 7 bases that match TRBD1. Per germline, CDR1 MDHEN and CDR2 SYDVKM. The CDR3 runs to 15 residues. Germline trimming cut 6 bases from V and 6 bases from J; bases unmatched to any gene: 14. This CDR3 reads CASRTRQGFFGEQYF. The CDR3 DNA reads TGTGCCAGCAGGACCAGACAGGGCTTCTTTGGCGAGCAGTACTTC.

This chain uses TRBV19 with TRBJ2-3, with D possibly being TRBD2 (7 bases). The germline CDR1 and CDR2 sequences are LNHDA and SQIVND (reference sequence). CDR3 length: 18 amino acids. V was pared by 6 bases and J by 2 bases, with 24 bases between. Here the CDR3 reads CASSPQSGGAQFTDTQYF. CDR3 sequence (DNA): TGTGCCAGTAGCCCTCAAAGTGGGGGGGCACAATTCACAGATACGCAGTATTTT.

This chain uses TRBV5-1 with TRBJ1-1; TRBD1 matches at 10 bases. Per germline, CDR1 SGHRS and CDR2 YFSETQ. There are 16 residues in the CDR3. V trimming: 0 bases; J trimming: 5 bases; junction bases outside the gene matches: 7. The CDR3 nucleotides read TGCGCCAGCAGCTTGGGACAGGGGGCTTCGCTAACTGAAGCTTTCTTT. Protein product: CASSLGQGASLTEAFF.

This clone appeared a single time. The chain joins TRBV28 to TRBJ2-7, with TRBD1 matching 7 bases. The CDR3 is 13 residues long. Germline V gives CDR1 MDHEN, CDR2 SYDVKM. J was trimmed by 6 bases and V by 5 bases; bases with no gene match: 7. The CDR3 bases are TGTGCCAGCAGTCCAGACAGGGCGCGCGAGCAGTACTTC. Its translation is CASSPDRAREQYF.

This clone has just a few counts. The rearrangement links TRBV6-5 to TRBJ2-5; 9 bases map to TRBD2. The junction had 7 bases not matched to a gene; V was cut back by 0 bases and J by 5 bases. The CDR3 totals 16 residues. Germline assignment: CDR1 MNHEY and CDR2 SVGAGI. The CDR3 reads CASSYSNAGGRETQYF. CDR3 sequence (DNA): TGTGCCAGCAGTTACTCGAACGCGGGGGGGCGTGAGACCCAGTACTTC.

The chain combines TRBV23-1 with TRBJ2-1, with 9 bases fitting TRBD1. TRBV23-1 is known as an ORF, though its function is uncertain. CDR3 length: 16 amino acids. Trimming took 3 bases from V and 7 from J; bases not matched to a gene: 10. The CDR3 spells CASSHPRDRVVNEQFF. Written as DNA, the CDR3 is TGCGCCAGCAGTCACCCCCGGGACAGGGTGGTTAATGAGCAGTTCTTC.

V is TRBV5-1 and J is TRBJ1-2; 9 bases map to TRBD1. The CDR3 contains 15 residues. Per the germline V gene, CDR1 is SGHRS and CDR2 is YFSETQ. The V segment lost 0 bases and the J segment 7 bases; nucleotides outside the gene matches: 7. Here the CDR3 reads CASSLVGTGGRGYTF. The DNA for the CDR3 is TGCGCCAGCAGCTTGGTGGGCACAGGGGGCCGTGGCTACACCTTC.

The rearrangement links TRBV3-1 (or the pseudogene TRBV3-2) to TRBJ2-3; D is ambiguous. This CDR3 region has 14 residues. V dropped 0 bases and J dropped 3 bases, with 7 bases sitting between them. Germline V CDR1 and CDR2: LGHDT, YNNKEL (reference sequence). The chain's CDR3 is CASSQDWATDTQYF. CDR3 DNA sequence: TGTGCCAGCAGCCAAGATTGGGCAACAGATACGCAGTATTTT.

The chain uses TRBV30 and TRBJ1-6, with TRBD1 matching 10 bases. The CDR3 runs to 16 residues. Germline V gives CDR1 GTSNPN, CDR2 SVGIG (reference sequence). V dropped 1 base and J dropped 7; count of bases not matched to a gene: 7. CDR3 coding DNA: TGTGCCTGGAGTGCTCGGTGGACAGGGGGGAATTCACCCCTCCACTTT. Amino acid sequence: CAWSARWTGGNSPLHF.

This clone was seen just once. V usage is TRBV10-3 and J usage is TRBJ2-7, with 8 bases matching TRBD1. Germline V gives CDR1 ENHRY, CDR2 SYGVKD. The CDR3 length is 14 residues. V shed 10 bases and J 3 bases; nucleotides not matched to a gene: 11. The CDR3 region is CATGRTGTFYEQYF. The CDR3 DNA reads TGTGCCACAGGCCGGACAGGGACTTTCTACGAGCAGTACTTC.